These T cell receptor beta chains were read from a single sample in a study of spatial heterogeneity in lung cancer. TCRdb reprocessed the 5' RACE reads with MiXCR, giving one entry per CDR3 protein. Here the sample spans 18,000 or so distinct CDR3 sequences, about 6.3% being singletons. Sequences were derived from lung tumor tissue, sampled at surgery. The receptors were gathered from a female donor with early-stage non-small cell lung cancer. Each CDR3 is given with its conserved first and last residue. A D gene is named only where the DNA matches it firmly. Some rows mark clone size as missing; the rest say once, few, many or name a class of expanded clone.

V gene: TRBV7-6
clone size: many
D gene: NA
J gene: TRBJ2-7
CDR3 protein: CASSLVLWESEQYF
CDR3 DNA: TGTGCCAGCAGCTTAGTTCTCTGGGAGAGCGAGCAGTACTTC

V gene: TRBV28
clone size: many
D gene: NA
J gene: TRBJ2-1
CDR3 protein: CASSSRRGPYNEQFF
CDR3 DNA: TGTGCCAGCAGTTCCCGCAGGGGTCCCTACAATGAGCAGTTCTTC

V gene: TRBV20-1
clone size: many
D gene: NA
J gene: TRBJ1-6
CDR3 protein: CSAINNGNSPLHF
CDR3 DNA: TGCAGTGCTATAAATAACGGAAATTCACCCCTCCACTTT

V gene: TRBV4-3
clone size: many
D gene: NA
J gene: TRBJ1-2
CDR3 protein: CASSKDSSGVYGYTF
CDR3 DNA: TGCGCCAGCAGCAAAGATTCCTCGGGGGTTTATGGCTACACCTTC

V gene: TRBV12-3/TRBV12-4
clone size: NA
D gene: NA
J gene: TRBJ1-2
CDR3 protein: CASSVGGPWLGGYTF
CDR3 DNA: TGTGCCAGCAGTGTCGGGGGACCTTGGCTCGGTGGCTACACCTTC

V gene: TRBV12-3/TRBV12-4
clone size: many
D gene: NA
J gene: TRBJ2-7
CDR3 protein: CASSFSFDSELLYEQYF
CDR3 DNA: TGTGCCAGCAGTTTTAGTTTTGACAGCGAACTACTTTACGAGCAGTACTTC

V gene: TRBV7-2
clone size: many
D gene: TRBD2
J gene: TRBJ2-3
CDR3 protein: CASTLAGGTDTQYF
CDR3 DNA: TGTGCCAGCACTCTAGCGGGAGGTACAGATACGCAGTATTTT

V gene: TRBV20-1
clone size: many
D gene: TRBD2
J gene: TRBJ2-5
CDR3 protein: CSAKPGLAARQETQYF
CDR3 DNA: TGCAGTGCTAAACCGGGACTAGCGGCTAGACAAGAGACCCAGTACTTC

V gene: TRBV27
clone size: many
D gene: TRBD2
J gene: TRBJ2-7
CDR3 protein: CASARGLAGVSEQYF
CDR3 DNA: TGTGCCAGCGCCCGGGGACTAGCGGGAGTCTCCGAGCAGTACTTC

V gene: TRBV20-1
clone size: many
D gene: TRBD1
J gene: TRBJ2-3
CDR3 protein: CSARDYTGVSTDTQYF
CDR3 DNA: TGCAGTGCTAGAGATTATACAGGGGTTAGCACAGATACGCAGTATTTT

V gene: TRBV20-1
clone size: many
D gene: NA
J gene: TRBJ2-7
CDR3 protein: CSARDRGEGPYEQYF
CDR3 DNA: TGCAGTGCTAGAGATAGGGGAGAGGGGCCCTACGAGCAGTACTTC

V gene: TRBV4-3
clone size: few
D gene: NA
J gene: TRBJ2-1
CDR3 protein: CASSQDRGLGNEQFF
CDR3 DNA: TGCGCCAGCAGCCAAGATCGTGGGCTGGGCAATGAGCAGTTCTTC

V gene: TRBV28
clone size: many
D gene: NA
J gene: TRBJ2-1
CDR3 protein: CASSLLSGEQFF
CDR3 DNA: TGTGCCAGCAGTTTATTATCGGGTGAGCAGTTCTTC

V gene: TRBV11-2
clone size: many
D gene: NA
J gene: TRBJ2-2
CDR3 protein: CASSGNRGSYTGELFF
CDR3 DNA: TGTGCCAGCAGCGGAAATCGGGGTTCCTACACCGGGGAGCTGTTTTTT

V gene: TRBV7-6
clone size: many
D gene: NA
J gene: TRBJ2-2
CDR3 protein: CASSLRGRTGSNTGELFF
CDR3 DNA: TGTGCCAGCAGTTTAAGGGGACGGACGGGCTCGAACACCGGGGAGCTGTTTTTT

V gene: TRBV7-9
clone size: NA
D gene: NA
J gene: TRBJ2-1
CDR3 protein: CASSFGGSNEQFF
CDR3 DNA: TGTGCCAGCAGCTTTGGGGGTAGCAATGAGCAGTTCTTC

V gene: TRBV27
clone size: NA
D gene: NA
J gene: TRBJ1-6
CDR3 protein: CASSSRRGAPGNSPLHF
CDR3 DNA: TGTGCCAGCAGTTCCCGTCGGGGGGCGCCTGGGAATTCACCCCTCCACTTT

V gene: TRBV6-2/TRBV6-3
clone size: medium-sized
D gene: NA
J gene: TRBJ1-2
CDR3 protein: CASSYGRQSYTF
CDR3 DNA: TGTGCCAGCAGTTACGGGAGACAGAGCTACACCTTC

V gene: TRBV7-8
clone size: many
D gene: NA
J gene: TRBJ1-4
CDR3 protein: CASSSRARMMGGELFF
CDR3 DNA: TGTGCCAGCAGCTCCCGGGCCCGCATGATGGGTGGGGAACTGTTTTTT

V gene: TRBV30
clone size: many
D gene: NA
J gene: TRBJ1-1
CDR3 protein: CAWNWWGAEAFF
CDR3 DNA: TGTGCCTGGAATTGGTGGGGCGCTGAAGCTTTCTTT

V gene: TRBV2
clone size: NA
D gene: TRBD2
J gene: TRBJ2-1
CDR3 protein: CASNALVAGESSYNEQFF
CDR3 DNA: TGTGCCAGCAACGCCCTTGTAGCGGGAGAGAGCTCCTACAATGAGCAGTTCTTC

V gene: TRBV20-1
clone size: medium-sized
D gene: TRBD1
J gene: TRBJ2-3
CDR3 protein: CSATRQGRDTDTQYF
CDR3 DNA: TGCAGTGCTACAAGACAGGGCCGGGACACAGATACGCAGTATTTT

V gene: TRBV28
clone size: many
D gene: TRBD1
J gene: TRBJ1-5
CDR3 protein: CASSSNRGGSNQPQHF
CDR3 DNA: TGTGCCAGCAGTTCCAACAGGGGGGGAAGCAATCAGCCCCAGCATTTT

V gene: TRBV24-1
clone size: NA
D gene: TRBD1
J gene: TRBJ1-5
CDR3 protein: CATSDFTRDRNRPRGSNQPQHF
CDR3 DNA: TGTGCCACCAGTGATTTTACTAGGGACAGGAACAGGCCCCGTGGAAGCAATCAGCCCCAGCATTTT

V gene: TRBV4-2
clone size: many
D gene: TRBD1
J gene: TRBJ2-1
CDR3 protein: CASRSIWGQNYNEQFF
CDR3 DNA: TGTGCCAGCAGATCGATATGGGGACAGAATTACAATGAGCAGTTCTTC

V gene: TRBV7-6
clone size: many
D gene: NA
J gene: TRBJ2-2
CDR3 protein: CASSLAVHTGELFF
CDR3 DNA: TGTGCCAGCAGCTTAGCGGTACACACCGGGGAGCTGTTTTTT

V gene: TRBV6-5
clone size: many
D gene: NA
J gene: TRBJ2-5
CDR3 protein: CASSYLGQETQYF
CDR3 DNA: TGTGCCAGCAGTTATCTGGGACAAGAGACCCAGTACTTC

V gene: TRBV6-2/TRBV6-3
clone size: many
D gene: TRBD2
J gene: TRBJ2-7
CDR3 protein: CASSPHNSGPASYEQYF
CDR3 DNA: TGTGCCAGCAGTCCCCACAATAGCGGGCCTGCCTCCTACGAGCAGTACTTC

V gene: TRBV7-8
clone size: many
D gene: NA
J gene: TRBJ2-1
CDR3 protein: CASSLEADNEQFF
CDR3 DNA: TGTGCCAGCAGCTTAGAAGCGGACAATGAGCAGTTCTTC

V gene: TRBV20-1
clone size: many
D gene: TRBD1
J gene: TRBJ1-2
CDR3 protein: CSARAHEDRVQGYTF
CDR3 DNA: TGCAGTGCTAGAGCCCACGAGGACAGGGTTCAAGGCTACACCTTC

V gene: TRBV5-4
clone size: many
D gene: TRBD2
J gene: TRBJ2-7
CDR3 protein: CASSPGRAKAYEQYF
CDR3 DNA: TGTGCCAGCAGCCCAGGGAGGGCCAAAGCCTACGAGCAGTACTTC

V gene: TRBV29-1
clone size: medium-sized
D gene: NA
J gene: TRBJ1-1
CDR3 protein: CSAYPRGQGSWNTEAFF
CDR3 DNA: TGCAGCGCTTACCCGCGCGGACAAGGATCATGGAACACTGAAGCTTTCTTT

V gene: TRBV5-1
clone size: many
D gene: NA
J gene: TRBJ1-2
CDR3 protein: CASSLADVSGYTF
CDR3 DNA: TGCGCCAGCAGCTTGGCCGATGTTAGTGGCTACACCTTC

V gene: TRBV28
clone size: many
D gene: TRBD2
J gene: TRBJ2-1
CDR3 protein: CASSQSSGGRAWQFF
CDR3 DNA: TGTGCCAGCAGCCAGTCTTCTGGTGGGAGGGCCTGGCAGTTCTTC

V gene: TRBV18
clone size: many
D gene: TRBD1
J gene: TRBJ1-1
CDR3 protein: CASSPGQAVEAFF
CDR3 DNA: TGTGCCAGCTCACCGGGACAGGCGGTAGAAGCTTTCTTT

V gene: TRBV5-1
clone size: many
D gene: TRBD1
J gene: TRBJ1-1
CDR3 protein: CASSLAGTGTTEAFF
CDR3 DNA: TGCGCCAGCAGCTTGGCCGGGACAGGGACAACTGAAGCTTTCTTT

V gene: TRBV6-2/TRBV6-3
clone size: many
D gene: NA
J gene: TRBJ2-1
CDR3 protein: CASSGQSYNEQFF
CDR3 DNA: TGTGCCAGCAGCGGTCAGTCCTACAATGAGCAGTTCTTC

V gene: TRBV7-9
clone size: many
D gene: TRBD1
J gene: TRBJ1-1
CDR3 protein: CASSTTDRGMNTEAFF
CDR3 DNA: TGTGCCAGCAGCACGACGGACAGGGGCATGAACACTGAAGCTTTCTTT

V gene: TRBV12-3/TRBV12-4
clone size: many
D gene: NA
J gene: TRBJ2-7
CDR3 protein: CASSFYTDEQYF
CDR3 DNA: TGTGCCAGCAGTTTCTACACCGACGAGCAGTACTTC

V gene: TRBV7-7
clone size: many
D gene: NA
J gene: TRBJ2-7
CDR3 protein: CASSPQGNSYEQYF
CDR3 DNA: TGTGCTAGCAGCCCCCAGGGTAACTCCTACGAGCAGTACTTC

V gene: TRBV5-4
clone size: many
D gene: TRBD2
J gene: TRBJ2-1
CDR3 protein: CASRLVKAGDLYNEQFF
CDR3 DNA: TGTGCCAGCAGACTAGTCAAAGCGGGAGACCTCTACAATGAGCAGTTCTTC

V gene: TRBV7-2
clone size: NA
D gene: NA
J gene: TRBJ2-1
CDR3 protein: CASSFGGSSNEQFF
CDR3 DNA: TGTGCCAGCAGCTTTGGGGGAAGTTCCAATGAGCAGTTCTTC

V gene: TRBV12-5
clone size: many
D gene: TRBD2
J gene: TRBJ2-1
CDR3 protein: CASGLVLGLAGTYNEQFF
CDR3 DNA: TGTGCTAGTGGTTTGGTACTAGGACTAGCGGGAACTTACAATGAGCAGTTCTTC

V gene: TRBV4-3
clone size: many
D gene: NA
J gene: TRBJ2-7
CDR3 protein: CASSQTGGGGYEQYF
CDR3 DNA: TGCGCCAGCAGCCAAACGGGAGGGGGCGGGTACGAGCAGTACTTC

V gene: TRBV29-1
clone size: many
D gene: NA
J gene: TRBJ2-7
CDR3 protein: CSVAPGGEQYF
CDR3 DNA: TGCAGCGTGGCCCCGGGCGGCGAGCAGTACTTC

V gene: TRBV6-1
clone size: many
D gene: NA
J gene: TRBJ2-2
CDR3 protein: CASSPQDPSTGELFF
CDR3 DNA: TGTGCCAGCAGTCCACAAGACCCCAGCACCGGGGAGCTGTTTTTT

V gene: TRBV5-1
clone size: many
D gene: NA
J gene: TRBJ1-2
CDR3 protein: CASSLGQIDGGYTF
CDR3 DNA: TGCGCCAGCAGCTTGGGGCAGATCGACGGCGGCTACACCTTC

V gene: TRBV4-3
clone size: many
D gene: TRBD1
J gene: TRBJ1-5
CDR3 protein: CASSLGQGWDQPQHF
CDR3 DNA: TGCGCCAGCAGCCTTGGACAGGGCTGGGATCAGCCCCAGCATTTT

V gene: TRBV29-1
clone size: medium-sized
D gene: TRBD1
J gene: TRBJ1-2
CDR3 protein: CSVEGQGGGYTF
CDR3 DNA: TGCAGCGTTGAAGGACAGGGAGGTGGCTACACCTTC

V gene: TRBV25-1
clone size: many
D gene: TRBD2
J gene: TRBJ2-1
CDR3 protein: CASSPGIAGEYNEQFF
CDR3 DNA: TGTGCCAGCAGTCCCGGTATCGCGGGGGAGTACAATGAGCAGTTCTTC

V gene: TRBV20-1
clone size: many
D gene: NA
J gene: TRBJ2-2
CDR3 protein: CSAREGWNTGELFF
CDR3 DNA: TGCAGTGCTAGAGAAGGGTGGAACACCGGGGAGCTGTTTTTT

V gene: TRBV7-8
clone size: many
D gene: NA
J gene: TRBJ2-4
CDR3 protein: CASSTGTSALAKNIQYF
CDR3 DNA: TGTGCCAGCAGCACGGGGACGAGTGCCCTAGCCAAAAACATTCAGTACTTC

V gene: TRBV27
clone size: many
D gene: NA
J gene: TRBJ2-6
CDR3 protein: CASSPFTGLGANVLTF
CDR3 DNA: TGTGCCAGCAGTCCGTTCACAGGGCTCGGGGCCAACGTCCTGACTTTC

V gene: TRBV28
clone size: medium-sized
D gene: NA
J gene: TRBJ2-7
CDR3 protein: CASSTQTAEQYF
CDR3 DNA: TGTGCCAGCAGTACCCAGACAGCCGAGCAGTACTTC

V gene: TRBV28
clone size: many
D gene: TRBD1
J gene: TRBJ2-5
CDR3 protein: CASRTSGTGGEETQYF
CDR3 DNA: TGTGCCAGCAGGACATCCGGGACAGGGGGAGAGGAGACCCAGTACTTC

V gene: TRBV5-1
clone size: few
D gene: NA
J gene: TRBJ2-1
CDR3 protein: CASSLAGRTYDEQFF
CDR3 DNA: TGCGCCAGCAGCTTGGCGGGGCGCACATACGATGAGCAGTTCTTC

V gene: TRBV12-3/TRBV12-4
clone size: few
D gene: NA
J gene: TRBJ2-3
CDR3 protein: CASSPSGDTQYF
CDR3 DNA: TGTGCCAGCAGTCCCTCAGGAGATACGCAGTATTTT

V gene: TRBV30
clone size: many
D gene: NA
J gene: TRBJ1-5
CDR3 protein: CAWSFEGGNQPQHF
CDR3 DNA: TGTGCCTGGAGTTTCGAGGGGGGCAATCAGCCCCAGCATTTT